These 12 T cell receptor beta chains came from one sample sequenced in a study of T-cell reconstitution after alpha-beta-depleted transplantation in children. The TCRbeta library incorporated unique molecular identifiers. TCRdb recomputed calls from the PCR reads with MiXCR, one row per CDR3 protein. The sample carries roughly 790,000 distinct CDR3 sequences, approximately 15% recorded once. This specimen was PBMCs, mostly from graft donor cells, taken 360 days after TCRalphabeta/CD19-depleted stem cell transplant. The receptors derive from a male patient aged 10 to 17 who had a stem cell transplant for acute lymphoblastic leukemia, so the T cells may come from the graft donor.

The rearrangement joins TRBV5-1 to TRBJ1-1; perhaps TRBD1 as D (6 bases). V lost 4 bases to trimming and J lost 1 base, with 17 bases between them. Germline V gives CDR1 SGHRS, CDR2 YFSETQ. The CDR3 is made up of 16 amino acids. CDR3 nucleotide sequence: TGCGCCAGCAGCCTGTTGGGGGGGCGATGGAACACTGAAGCTTTCTTT. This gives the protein CASSLLGGRWNTEAFF.

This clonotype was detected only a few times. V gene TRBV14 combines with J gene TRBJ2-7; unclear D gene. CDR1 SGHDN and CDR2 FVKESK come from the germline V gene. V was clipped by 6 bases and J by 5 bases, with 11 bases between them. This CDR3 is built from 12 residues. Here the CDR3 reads CASRGMGNEQYF. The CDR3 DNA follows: TGTGCCAGCAGGGGCATGGGAAACGAGCAGTACTTC.

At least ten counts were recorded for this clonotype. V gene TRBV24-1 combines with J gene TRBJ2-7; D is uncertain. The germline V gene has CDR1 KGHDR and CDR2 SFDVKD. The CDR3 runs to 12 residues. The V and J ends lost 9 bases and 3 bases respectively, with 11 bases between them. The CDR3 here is CATADVLYEQYF. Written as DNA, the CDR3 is TGTGCCACCGCAGACGTTCTCTACGAGCAGTACTTC.

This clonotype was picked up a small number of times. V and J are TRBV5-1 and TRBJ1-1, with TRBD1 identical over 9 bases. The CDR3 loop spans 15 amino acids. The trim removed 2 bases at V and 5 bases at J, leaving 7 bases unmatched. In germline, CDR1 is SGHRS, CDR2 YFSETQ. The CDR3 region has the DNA TGCGCCAGCAGCTTCGGGACAGGGAGGCGAACTGAAGCTTTCTTT. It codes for CASSFGTGRRTEAFF.

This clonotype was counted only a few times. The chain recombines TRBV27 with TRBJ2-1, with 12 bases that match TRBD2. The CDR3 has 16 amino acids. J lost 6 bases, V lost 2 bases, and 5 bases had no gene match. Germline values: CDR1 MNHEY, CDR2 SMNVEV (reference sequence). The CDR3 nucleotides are TGTGCCAGCAGTTTACTCGGACTAGCGGGAACCAATGAGCAGTTCTTC. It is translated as CASSLLGLAGTNEQFF.

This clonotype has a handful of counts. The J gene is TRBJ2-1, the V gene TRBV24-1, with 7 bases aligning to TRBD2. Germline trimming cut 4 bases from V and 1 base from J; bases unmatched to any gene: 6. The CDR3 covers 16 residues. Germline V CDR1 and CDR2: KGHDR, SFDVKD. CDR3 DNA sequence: TGTGCCACCAGTGACCCGGGACTACCGTCCTACAATGAGCAGTTCTTC. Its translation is CATSDPGLPSYNEQFF.

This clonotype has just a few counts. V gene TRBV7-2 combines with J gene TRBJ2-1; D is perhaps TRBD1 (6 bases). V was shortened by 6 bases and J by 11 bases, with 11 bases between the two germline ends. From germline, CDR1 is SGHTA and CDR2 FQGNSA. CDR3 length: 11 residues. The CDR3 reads CASSQTGKQFF. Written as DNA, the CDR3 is TGTGCCAGCAGTCAGACAGGAAAGCAGTTCTTC.

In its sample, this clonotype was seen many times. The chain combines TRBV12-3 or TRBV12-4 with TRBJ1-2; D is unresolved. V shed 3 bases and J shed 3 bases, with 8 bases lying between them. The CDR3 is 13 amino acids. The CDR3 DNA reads TGTGCCAGCAGTTTTTGGGGTGACTATGGCTACACCTTC. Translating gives CASSFWGDYGYTF.

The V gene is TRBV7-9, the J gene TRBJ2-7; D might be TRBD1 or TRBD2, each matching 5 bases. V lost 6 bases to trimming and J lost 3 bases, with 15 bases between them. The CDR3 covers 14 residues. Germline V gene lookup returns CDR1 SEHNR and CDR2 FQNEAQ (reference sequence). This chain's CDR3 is CASSKGRTFYEQYF. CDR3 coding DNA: TGTGCCAGCAGTAAGGGACGGACCTTCTACGAGCAGTACTTC.

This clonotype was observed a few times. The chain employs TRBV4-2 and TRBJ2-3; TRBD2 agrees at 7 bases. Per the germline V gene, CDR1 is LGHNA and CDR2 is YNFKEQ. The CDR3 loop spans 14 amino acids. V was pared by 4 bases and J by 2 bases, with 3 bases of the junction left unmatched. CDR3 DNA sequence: TGTGCCAGCAGCCGGACTAGTTCCACAGATACGCAGTATTTT. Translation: CASSRTSSTDTQYF.

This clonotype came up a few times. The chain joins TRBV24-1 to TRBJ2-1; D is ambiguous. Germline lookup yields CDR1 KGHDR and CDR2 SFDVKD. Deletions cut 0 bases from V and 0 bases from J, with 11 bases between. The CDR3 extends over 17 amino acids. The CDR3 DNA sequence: TGTGCCACCAGTGATTTGACCGACCCCCACTCCTACAATGAGCAGTTCTTC. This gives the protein CATSDLTDPHSYNEQFF.

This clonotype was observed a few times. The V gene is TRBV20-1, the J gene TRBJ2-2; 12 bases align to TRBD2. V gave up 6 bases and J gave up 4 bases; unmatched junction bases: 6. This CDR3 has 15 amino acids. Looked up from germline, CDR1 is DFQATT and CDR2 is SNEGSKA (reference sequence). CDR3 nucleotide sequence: TGCAGTGCATTCGGACTAGCGGGGAGCACCGGGGAGCTGTTTTTT. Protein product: CSAFGLAGSTGELFF.